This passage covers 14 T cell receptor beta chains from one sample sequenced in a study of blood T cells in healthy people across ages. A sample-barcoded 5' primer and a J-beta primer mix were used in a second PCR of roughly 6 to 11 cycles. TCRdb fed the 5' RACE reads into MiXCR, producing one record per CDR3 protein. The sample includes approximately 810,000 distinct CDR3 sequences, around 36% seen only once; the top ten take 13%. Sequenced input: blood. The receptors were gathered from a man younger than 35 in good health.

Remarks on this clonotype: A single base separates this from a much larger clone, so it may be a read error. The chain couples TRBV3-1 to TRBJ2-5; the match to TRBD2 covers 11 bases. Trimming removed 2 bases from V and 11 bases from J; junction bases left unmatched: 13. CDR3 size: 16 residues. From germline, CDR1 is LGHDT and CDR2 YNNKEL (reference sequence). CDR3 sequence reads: CASSQILAGGYNEQYF. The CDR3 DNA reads TGTGCCAGCAGCCAAATTCTAGCGGGGGGATACAATGAGCAGTACTTC.

The CDR3, as DNA: TGTGCCATTAGAGGGGGGGCTTCCTACAATGAGCAGTTCTTC. Encoded protein: CAIRGGASYNEQFF. The chain recombines TRBV12-3 or TRBV12-4 with TRBJ2-1, with D perhaps matching TRBD2 (7 bases). V was shortened by 10 bases and J by 1 base, with 14 bases between the two germline ends. The CDR3 spans 14 residues.

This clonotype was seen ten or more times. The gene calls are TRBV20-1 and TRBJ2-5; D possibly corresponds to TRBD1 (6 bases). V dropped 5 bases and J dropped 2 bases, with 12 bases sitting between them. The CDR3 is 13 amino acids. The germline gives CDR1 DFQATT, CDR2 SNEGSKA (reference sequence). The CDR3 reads CSAGQGKQETQYF. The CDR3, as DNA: TGCAGTGCTGGGCAGGGGAAACAAGAGACCCAGTACTTC.

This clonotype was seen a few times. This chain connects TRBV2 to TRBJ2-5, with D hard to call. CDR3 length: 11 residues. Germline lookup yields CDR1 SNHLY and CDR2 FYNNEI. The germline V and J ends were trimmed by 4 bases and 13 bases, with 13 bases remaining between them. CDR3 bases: TGTGCCAGCAGTGCTACATCCGTAGGGTACTTC. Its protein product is CASSATSVGYF.

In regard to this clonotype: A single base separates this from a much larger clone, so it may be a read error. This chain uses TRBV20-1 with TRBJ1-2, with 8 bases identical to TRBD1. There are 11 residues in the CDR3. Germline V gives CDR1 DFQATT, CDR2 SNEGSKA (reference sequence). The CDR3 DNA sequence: TGCAGCCTGGACAGGGCCTATGGCTACACCTTC. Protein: CSLDRAYGYTF.

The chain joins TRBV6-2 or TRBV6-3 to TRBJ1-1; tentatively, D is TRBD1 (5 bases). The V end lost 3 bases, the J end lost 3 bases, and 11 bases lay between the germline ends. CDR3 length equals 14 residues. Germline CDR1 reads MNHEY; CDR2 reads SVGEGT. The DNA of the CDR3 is TGTGCCAGCAGTTATTGGGGGTCGGACACTGAAGCTTTCTTT. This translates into CASSYWGSDTEAFF.

In DNA, the CDR3 is TGTGCCAGCGAAGAACGGACAGGGAATTCAGGGGGCTACACCTTC. Amino acid sequence: CASEERTGNSGGYTF. V gene TRBV6-1 combines with J gene TRBJ1-2; 8 bases align to TRBD1. The CDR3 runs 15 residues. V gave up 8 bases and J gave up 8 bases; unmatched junction bases: 16. Germline CDR1 reads MNHNS; CDR2 reads SASEGT.

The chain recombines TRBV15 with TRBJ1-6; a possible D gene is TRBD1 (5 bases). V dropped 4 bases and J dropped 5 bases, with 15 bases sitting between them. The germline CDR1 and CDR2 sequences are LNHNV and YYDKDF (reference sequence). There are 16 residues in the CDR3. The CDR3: CATSIGQGGHNSPLHF. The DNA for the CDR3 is TGTGCCACCAGCATAGGCCAGGGCGGCCATAATTCACCCCTCCACTTT.

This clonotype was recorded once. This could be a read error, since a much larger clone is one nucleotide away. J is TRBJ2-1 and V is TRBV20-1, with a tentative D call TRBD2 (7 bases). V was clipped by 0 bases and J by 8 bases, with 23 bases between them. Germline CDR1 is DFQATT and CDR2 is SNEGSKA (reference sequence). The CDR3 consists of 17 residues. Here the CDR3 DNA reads TGCAGTGCTAGAGACCTCCCTGACCGGGGGGCGTACGATGAGCAGTTCTTC. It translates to CSARDLPDRGAYDEQFF.

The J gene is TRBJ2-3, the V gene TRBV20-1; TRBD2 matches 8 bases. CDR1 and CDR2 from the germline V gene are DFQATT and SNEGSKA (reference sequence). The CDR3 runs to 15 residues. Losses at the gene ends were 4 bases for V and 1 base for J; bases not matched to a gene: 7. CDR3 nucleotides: TGCAGTGCTATCAATAGCGGGGACCGCACAGATACGCAGTATTTT. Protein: CSAINSGDRTDTQYF.

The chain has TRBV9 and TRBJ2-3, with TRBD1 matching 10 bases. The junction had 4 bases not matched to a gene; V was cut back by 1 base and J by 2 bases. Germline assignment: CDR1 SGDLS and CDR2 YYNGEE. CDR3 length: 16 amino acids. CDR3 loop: CASSVRTGGFTDTQYF. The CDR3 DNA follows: TGTGCCAGCAGCGTAAGGACAGGGGGTTTCACAGATACGCAGTATTTT. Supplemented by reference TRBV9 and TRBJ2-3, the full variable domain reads DSGVTQTPKHLITATGQRVTLRCSPRSGDLSVYWYQQSLDQGLQFLIQYYNGEERAKGNILERFSAQQFPDLHSELNLSSLELGDSALYFCASSVRTGGFTDTQYFGPGTRLTVL.

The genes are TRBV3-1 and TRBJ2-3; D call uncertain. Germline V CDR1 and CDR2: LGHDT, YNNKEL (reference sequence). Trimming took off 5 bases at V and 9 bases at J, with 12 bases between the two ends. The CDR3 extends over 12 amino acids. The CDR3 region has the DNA TGTGCCAGCAGCTCTCATAGGGCAACGCAGTATTTT. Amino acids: CASSSHRATQYF.

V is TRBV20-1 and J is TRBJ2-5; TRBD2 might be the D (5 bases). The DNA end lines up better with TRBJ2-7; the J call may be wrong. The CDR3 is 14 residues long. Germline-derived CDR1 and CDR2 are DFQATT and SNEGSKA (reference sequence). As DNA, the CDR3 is TGCAGTGTTGGGGAGAGGGTCAGCCCATACGAGCAGTACTTC. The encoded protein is CSVGERVSPYEQYF.

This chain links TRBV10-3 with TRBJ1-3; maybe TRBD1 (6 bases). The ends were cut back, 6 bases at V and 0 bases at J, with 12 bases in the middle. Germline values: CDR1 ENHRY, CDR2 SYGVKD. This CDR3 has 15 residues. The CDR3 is CAISEGTSSGNTIYF. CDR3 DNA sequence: TGTGCCATCAGCGAAGGGACATCCTCTGGAAACACCATATATTTT.